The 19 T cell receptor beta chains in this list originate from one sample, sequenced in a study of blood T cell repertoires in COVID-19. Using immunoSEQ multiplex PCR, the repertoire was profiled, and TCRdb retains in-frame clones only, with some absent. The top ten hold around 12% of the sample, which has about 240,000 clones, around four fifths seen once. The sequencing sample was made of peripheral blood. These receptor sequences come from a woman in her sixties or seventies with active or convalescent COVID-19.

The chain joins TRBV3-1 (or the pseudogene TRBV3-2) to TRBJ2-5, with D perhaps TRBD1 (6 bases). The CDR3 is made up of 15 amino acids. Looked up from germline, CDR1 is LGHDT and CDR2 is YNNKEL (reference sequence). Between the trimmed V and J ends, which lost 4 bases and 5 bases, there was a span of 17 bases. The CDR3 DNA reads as TGTGCCAGCAGCCCGTTAAACAGGGAAAGGGAGACCCAGTACTTC. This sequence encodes CASSPLNRERETQYF.

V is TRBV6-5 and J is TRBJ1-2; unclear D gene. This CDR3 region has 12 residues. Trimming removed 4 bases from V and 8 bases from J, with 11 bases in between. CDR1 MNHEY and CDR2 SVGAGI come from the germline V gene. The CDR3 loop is CASSFITRGYTF. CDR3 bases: TGTGCCAGCAGTTTTATTACCAGGGGCTACACCTTC.

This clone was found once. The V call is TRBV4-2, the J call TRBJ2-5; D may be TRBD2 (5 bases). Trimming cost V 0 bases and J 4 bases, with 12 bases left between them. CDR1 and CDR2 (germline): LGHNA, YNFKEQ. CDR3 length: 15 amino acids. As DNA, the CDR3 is TGTGCCAGCAGCCAAGATGGCCTTCGGGGAGAGACCCAGTACTTC. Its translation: CASSQDGLRGETQYF.

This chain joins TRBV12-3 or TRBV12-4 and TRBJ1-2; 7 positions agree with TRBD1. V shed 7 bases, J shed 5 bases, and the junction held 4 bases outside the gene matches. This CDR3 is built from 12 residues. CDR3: CASTTGPYGYTF. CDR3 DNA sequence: TGTGCCAGCACGACAGGGCCTTATGGCTACACCTTC.

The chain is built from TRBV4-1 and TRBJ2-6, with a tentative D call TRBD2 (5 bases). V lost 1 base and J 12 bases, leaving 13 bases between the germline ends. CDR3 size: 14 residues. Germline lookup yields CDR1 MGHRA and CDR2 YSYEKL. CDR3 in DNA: TGCGCCAGCAGCCAAGGAGGGTTCTCCCCCGTCCTGACTTTC. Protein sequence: CASSQGGFSPVLTF.

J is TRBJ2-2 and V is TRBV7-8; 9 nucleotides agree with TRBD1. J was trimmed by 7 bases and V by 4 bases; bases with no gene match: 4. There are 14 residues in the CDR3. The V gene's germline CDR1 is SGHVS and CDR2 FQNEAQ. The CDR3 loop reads CASSSRTGVGELFF. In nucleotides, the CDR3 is TGTGCCAGCAGCTCTCGGACAGGGGTCGGGGAGCTGTTTTTT.

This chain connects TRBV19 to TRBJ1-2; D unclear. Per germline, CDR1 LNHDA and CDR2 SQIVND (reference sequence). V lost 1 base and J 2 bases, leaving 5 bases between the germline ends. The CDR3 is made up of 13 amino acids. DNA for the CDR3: TGTGCCAGTAGTATAGTAGCCAACTATGGCTACACCTTC. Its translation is CASSIVANYGYTF.

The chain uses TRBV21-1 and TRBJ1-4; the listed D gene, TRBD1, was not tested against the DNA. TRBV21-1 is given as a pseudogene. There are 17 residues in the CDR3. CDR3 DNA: TGTGCCAGCAGCAAAGGCGGCCAGGGGGCAACTAATGAAAAACTGTTTTTT. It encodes CASSKGGQGATNEKLFF.

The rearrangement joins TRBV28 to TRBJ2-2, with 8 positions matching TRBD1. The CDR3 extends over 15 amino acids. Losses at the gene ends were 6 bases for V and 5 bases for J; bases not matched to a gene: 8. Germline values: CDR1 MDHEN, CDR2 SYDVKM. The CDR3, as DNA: TGTGCCAGCAGCCGACAGGGGTCGCGTACCGGGGAGCTGTTTTTT. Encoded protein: CASSRQGSRTGELFF.

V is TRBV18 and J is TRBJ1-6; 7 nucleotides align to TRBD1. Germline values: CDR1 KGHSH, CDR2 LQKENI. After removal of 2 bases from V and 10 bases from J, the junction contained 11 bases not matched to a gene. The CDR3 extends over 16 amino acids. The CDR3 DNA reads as TGTGCCAGCTCACCAATTAGGACAGGAGGGGAATCACCCCTCCACTTT. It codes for CASSPIRTGGESPLHF.

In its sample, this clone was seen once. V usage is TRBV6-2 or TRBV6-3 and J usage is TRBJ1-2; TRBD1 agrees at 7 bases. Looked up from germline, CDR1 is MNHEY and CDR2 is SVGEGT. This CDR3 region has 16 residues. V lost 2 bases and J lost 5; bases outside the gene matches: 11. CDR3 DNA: TGTGCCAGCAGTTACCTCGACAGGCTACAGGGGTATGGCTACACCTTC. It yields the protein CASSYLDRLQGYGYTF.

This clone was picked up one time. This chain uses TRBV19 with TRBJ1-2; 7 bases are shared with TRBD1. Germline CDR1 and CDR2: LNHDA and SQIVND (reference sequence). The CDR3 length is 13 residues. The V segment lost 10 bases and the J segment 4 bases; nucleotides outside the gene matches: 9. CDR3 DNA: TGTGCCACCCAGTTAGGGGGCAGCTATGGCTACACCTTC. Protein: CATQLGGSYGYTF. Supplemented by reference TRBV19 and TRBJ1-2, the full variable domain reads DGGITQSPKYLFRKEGQNVTLSCEQNLNHDAMYWYRQDPGQGLRLIYYSQIVNDFQKGDIAEGYSVSREKKESFPLTVTSAQKNPTAFYLCATQLGGSYGYTFGSGTRLTVV.

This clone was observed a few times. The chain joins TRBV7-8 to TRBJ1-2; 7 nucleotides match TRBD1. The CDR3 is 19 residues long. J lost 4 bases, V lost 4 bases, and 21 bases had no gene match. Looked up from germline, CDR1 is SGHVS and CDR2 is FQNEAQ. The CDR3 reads CASSSTRGGSEDRGYGYTF. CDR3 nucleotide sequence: TGTGCCAGCAGCTCAACCCGAGGGGGCAGCGAAGACCGGGGCTATGGCTACACCTTC. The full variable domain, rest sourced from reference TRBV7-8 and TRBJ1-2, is GAGVSQSPRYKVAKRGQDVALRCDPISGHVSLFWYQQALGQGPEFLTYFQNEAQLDKSGLPSDRFFAERPEGSVSTLKIQRTQQEDSAVYLCASSSTRGGSEDRGYGYTFGSGTRLTVV.

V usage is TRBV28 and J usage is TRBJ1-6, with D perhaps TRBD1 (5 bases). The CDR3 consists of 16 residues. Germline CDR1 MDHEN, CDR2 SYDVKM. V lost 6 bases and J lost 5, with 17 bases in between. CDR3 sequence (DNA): TGTGCCAGCAGCTTACCGGGGGGGATCGATAATTCACCCCTCCACTTT. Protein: CASSLPGGIDNSPLHF. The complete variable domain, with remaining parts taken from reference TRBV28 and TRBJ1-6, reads DVKVTQSSRYLVKRTGEKVFLECVQDMDHENMFWYRQDPGLGLRLIYFSYDVKMKEKGDIPEGYSVSREKKERFSLILESASTNQTSMYLCASSLPGGIDNSPLHFGNGTRLTVT.

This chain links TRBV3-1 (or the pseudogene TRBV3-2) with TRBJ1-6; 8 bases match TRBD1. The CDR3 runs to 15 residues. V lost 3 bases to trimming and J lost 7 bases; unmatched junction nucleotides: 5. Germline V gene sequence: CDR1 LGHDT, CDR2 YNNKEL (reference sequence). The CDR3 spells CASSQRTGKNSPLHF. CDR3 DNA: TGTGCCAGCAGCCAGCGGACAGGGAAGAATTCACCCCTCCACTTT.

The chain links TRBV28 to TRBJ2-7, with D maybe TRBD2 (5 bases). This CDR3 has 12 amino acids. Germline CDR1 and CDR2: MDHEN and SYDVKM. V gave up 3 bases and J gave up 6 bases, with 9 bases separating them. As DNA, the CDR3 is TGTGCCAGCAGTTTTACGGGGATCGAGCAGTACTTC. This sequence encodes CASSFTGIEQYF.

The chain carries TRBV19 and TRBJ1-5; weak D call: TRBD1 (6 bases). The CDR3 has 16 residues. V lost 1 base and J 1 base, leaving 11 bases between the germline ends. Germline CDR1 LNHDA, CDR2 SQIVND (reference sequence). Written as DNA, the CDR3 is TGTGCCAGTAGTATAGGGCCGCAGGGGAGCAATCAGCCCCAGCATTTT. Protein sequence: CASSIGPQGSNQPQHF.

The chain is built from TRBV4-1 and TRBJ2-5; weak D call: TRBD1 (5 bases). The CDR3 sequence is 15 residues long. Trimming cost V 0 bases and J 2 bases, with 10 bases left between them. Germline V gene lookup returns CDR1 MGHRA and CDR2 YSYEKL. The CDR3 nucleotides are TGCGCCAGCAGCCAAGAGTTTCGACAGCAAGAGACCCAGTACTTC. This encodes CASSQEFRQQETQYF.

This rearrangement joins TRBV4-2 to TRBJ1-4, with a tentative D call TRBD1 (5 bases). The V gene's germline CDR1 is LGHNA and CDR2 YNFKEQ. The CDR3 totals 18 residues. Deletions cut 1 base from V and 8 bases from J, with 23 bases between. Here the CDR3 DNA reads TGTGCCAGCAGCCAAGCGAGGCAGGGAAACGTGGCCCGCGAAAAACTGTTTTTT. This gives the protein CASSQARQGNVAREKLFF.